This T cell receptor (beta chain) stems from a study of T cells in Graves' hyperthyroidism and ophthalmopathy. As concerns this clonotype: The antigen is undetermined.

Graves' hyperthyroidism without ophthalmopathy progression within 18 months was termed stable. Points from the study as a whole: Median prediction lead before ophthalmopathy onset was 5 to 7.5 months with the model.

The V gene lost 0 bases and the J gene lost 0 bases, with 11 bases spanning the gap. The CDR3 runs 16 residues. Germline CDR1 and CDR2: LNHDA and SQIVND (reference sequence). TCR beta CDR3 sequences were amplified from RNA transcripts. HTBI primers were used for first-round RT-PCR of the TCR CDR3. TCRdb re-derived calls from the multiplex PCR reads in MiXCR, one entry per CDR3 protein. The table has about 740,000 distinct CDR3 sequences, 12% to 15% seen once. The chain recombines TRBV19 with TRBJ1-1, with unresolved D. This clonotype originated in a woman aged 18-29 years with Graves' hyperthyroidism. The material sequenced was blood. The CDR3 nucleotides are TGTGCCAGTAGTATAGACAGCTTATACATGAACACTGAAGCTTTCTTT. Protein: CASSIDSLYMNTEAFF.